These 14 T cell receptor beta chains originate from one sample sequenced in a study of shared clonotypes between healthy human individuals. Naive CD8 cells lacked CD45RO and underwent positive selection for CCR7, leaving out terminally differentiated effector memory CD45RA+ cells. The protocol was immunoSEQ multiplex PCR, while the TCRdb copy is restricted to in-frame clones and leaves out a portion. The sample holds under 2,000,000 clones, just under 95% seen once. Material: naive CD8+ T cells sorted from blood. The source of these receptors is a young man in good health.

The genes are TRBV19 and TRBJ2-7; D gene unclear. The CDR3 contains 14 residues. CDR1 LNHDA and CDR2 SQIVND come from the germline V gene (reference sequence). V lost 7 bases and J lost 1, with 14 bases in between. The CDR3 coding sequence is TGTGCCAGTAATCCGGGCCCTCTTTCCTACGAGCAGTACTTC. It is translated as CASNPGPLSYEQYF. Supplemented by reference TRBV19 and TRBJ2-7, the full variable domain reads DGGITQSPKYLFRKEGQNVTLSCEQNLNHDAMYWYRQDPGQGLRLIYYSQIVNDFQKGDIAEGYSVSREKKESFPLTVTSAQKNPTAFYLCASNPGPLSYEQYFGPGTRLTVT.

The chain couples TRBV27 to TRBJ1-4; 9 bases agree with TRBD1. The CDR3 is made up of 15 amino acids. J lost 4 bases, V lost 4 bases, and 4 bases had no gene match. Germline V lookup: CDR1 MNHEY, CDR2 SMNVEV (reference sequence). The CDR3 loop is CASSYGTGLNEKLFF. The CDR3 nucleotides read TGTGCCAGCAGTTACGGGACAGGGCTTAATGAAAAACTGTTTTTT.

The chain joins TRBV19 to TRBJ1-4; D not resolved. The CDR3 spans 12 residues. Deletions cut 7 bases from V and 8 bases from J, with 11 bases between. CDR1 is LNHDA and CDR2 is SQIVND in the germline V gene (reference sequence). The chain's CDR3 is CASNKAGEKLFF. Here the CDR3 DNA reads TGTGCCAGTAATAAGGCTGGCGAAAAACTGTTTTTT.

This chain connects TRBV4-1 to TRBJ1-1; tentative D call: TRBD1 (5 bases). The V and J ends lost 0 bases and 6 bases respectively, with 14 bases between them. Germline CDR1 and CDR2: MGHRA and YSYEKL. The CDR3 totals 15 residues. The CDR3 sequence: CASSQEVSGPPEAFF. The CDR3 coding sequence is TGCGCCAGCAGCCAAGAAGTTTCAGGGCCGCCTGAAGCTTTCTTT.

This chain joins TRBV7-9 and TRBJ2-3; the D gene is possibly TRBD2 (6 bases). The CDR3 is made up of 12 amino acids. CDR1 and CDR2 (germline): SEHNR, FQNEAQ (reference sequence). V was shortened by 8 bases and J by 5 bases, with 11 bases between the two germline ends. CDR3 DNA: TGTGCCAGCGCGGGGTCTGGAGATACGCAGTATTTT. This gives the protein CASAGSGDTQYF.

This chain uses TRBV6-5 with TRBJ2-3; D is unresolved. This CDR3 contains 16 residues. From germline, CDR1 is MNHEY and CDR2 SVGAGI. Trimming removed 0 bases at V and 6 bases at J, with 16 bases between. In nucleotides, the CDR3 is TGTGCCAGCAGTTACTCGAAGTATGTGGTAGGCGATACGCAGTATTTT. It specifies CASSYSKYVVGDTQYF.

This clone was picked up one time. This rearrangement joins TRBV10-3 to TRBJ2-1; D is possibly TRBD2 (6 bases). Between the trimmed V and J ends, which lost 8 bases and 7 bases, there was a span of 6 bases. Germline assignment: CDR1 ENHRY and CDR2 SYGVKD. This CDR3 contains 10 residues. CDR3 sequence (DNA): TGTGCCATCGGAGGGAATGAGCAGTTCTTC. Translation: CAIGGNEQFF.

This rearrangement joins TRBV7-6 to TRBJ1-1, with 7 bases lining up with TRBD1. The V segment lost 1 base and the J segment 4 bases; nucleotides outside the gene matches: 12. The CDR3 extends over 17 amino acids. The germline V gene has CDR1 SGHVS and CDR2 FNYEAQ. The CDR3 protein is CASSLGDDREGATEAFF. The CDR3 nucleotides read TGTGCCAGCAGCTTAGGAGACGACAGGGAGGGGGCCACTGAAGCTTTCTTT.

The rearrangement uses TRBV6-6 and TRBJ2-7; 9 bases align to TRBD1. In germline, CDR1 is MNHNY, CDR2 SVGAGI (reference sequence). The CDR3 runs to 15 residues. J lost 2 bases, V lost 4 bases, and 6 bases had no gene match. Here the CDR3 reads CASSSLDRGAYEQYF. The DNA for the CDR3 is TGTGCCAGCAGTTCCCTCGACAGGGGGGCCTACGAGCAGTACTTC.

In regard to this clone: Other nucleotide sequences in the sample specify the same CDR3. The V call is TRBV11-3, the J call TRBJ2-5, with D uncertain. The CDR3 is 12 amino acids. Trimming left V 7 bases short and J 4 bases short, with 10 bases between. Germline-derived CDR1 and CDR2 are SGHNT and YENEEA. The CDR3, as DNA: TGTGCCAGCACCCTCACCGGAGAGACCCAGTACTTC. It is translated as CASTLTGETQYF.

CDR3: CASSLDTGEQYF. The CDR3 bases are TGTGCCAGCAGCTTGGACACTGGGGAGCAGTACTTC. The chain couples TRBV5-4 to TRBJ2-7; D not resolved. The CDR3 runs to 12 residues. V dropped 0 bases and J dropped 7 bases, with 8 bases sitting between them. CDR1 is SGHNT, CDR2 YYREEE, per germline (reference sequence).

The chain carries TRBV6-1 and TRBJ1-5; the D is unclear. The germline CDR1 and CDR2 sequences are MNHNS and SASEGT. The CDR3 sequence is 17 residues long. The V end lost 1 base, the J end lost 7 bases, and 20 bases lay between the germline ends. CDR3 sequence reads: CASSEDLLGYYRQPQHF. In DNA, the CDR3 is TGTGCCAGCAGTGAAGACCTCTTGGGATATTATAGACAGCCCCAGCATTTT.

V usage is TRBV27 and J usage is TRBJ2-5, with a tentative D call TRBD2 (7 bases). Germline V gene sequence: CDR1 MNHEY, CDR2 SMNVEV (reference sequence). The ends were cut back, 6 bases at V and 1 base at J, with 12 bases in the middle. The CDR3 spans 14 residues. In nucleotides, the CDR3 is TGTGCCAGCAGACTAGGGGGGGGCCAAGAGACCCAGTACTTC. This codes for CASRLGGGQETQYF.

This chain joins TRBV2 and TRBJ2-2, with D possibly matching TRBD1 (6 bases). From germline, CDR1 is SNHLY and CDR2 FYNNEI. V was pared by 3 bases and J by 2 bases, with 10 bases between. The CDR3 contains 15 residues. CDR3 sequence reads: CASSEVTGNTGELFF. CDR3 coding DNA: TGTGCCAGCAGTGAGGTGACAGGTAACACCGGGGAGCTGTTTTTT.